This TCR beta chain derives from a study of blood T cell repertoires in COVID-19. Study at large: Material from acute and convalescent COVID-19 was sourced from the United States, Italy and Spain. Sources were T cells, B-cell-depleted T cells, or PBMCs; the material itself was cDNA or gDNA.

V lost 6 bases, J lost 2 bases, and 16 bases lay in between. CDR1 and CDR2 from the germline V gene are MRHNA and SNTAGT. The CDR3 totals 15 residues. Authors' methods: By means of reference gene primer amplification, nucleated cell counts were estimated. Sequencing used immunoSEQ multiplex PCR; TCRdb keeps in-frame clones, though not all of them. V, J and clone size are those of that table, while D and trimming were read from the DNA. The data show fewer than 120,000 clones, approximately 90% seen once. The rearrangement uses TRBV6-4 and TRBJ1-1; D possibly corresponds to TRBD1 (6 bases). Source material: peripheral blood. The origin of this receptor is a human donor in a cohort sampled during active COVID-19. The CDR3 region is CASRPEGGANTEAFF. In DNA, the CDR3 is TGTGCCAGCAGACCGGAAGGGGGGGCAAACACTGAAGCTTTCTTT.